This TCR beta chain was identified during a study of PD-L1 blockade in urothelial cancer. Time point denoted: peripheral blood 6 weeks after treatment start. Sequenced by immunoSEQ multiplex PCR; TCRdb stores in-frame clones only, minus some. Of about 48,000 clones listed, approximately 80% are singletons. CDR1 is SGHNT, CDR2 YYREEE, per germline (reference sequence). The CDR3 covers 13 residues. V was pared by 3 bases and J by 4 bases, with 8 bases between. This chain uses TRBV5-4 with TRBJ2-1; D is perhaps TRBD2 (6 bases). This TCR was recovered from a man between 70 and 80 years old with urothelial cancer. The specimen comprised PBMCs, sampled around atezolizumab (anti-PD-L1) treatment. This chain's CDR3 is CASSSGLYNEQFF. The CDR3 DNA is TGTGCCAGCAGCTCGGGACTTTACAATGAGCAGTTCTTC.